Reported below is one T cell receptor (beta chain). Its antigen is not known. This entry is derived from a study of CD8 T cells in ankylosing spondylitis. One entry per CDR3 protein, called by TCRdb with MiXCR from the 5' RACE reads. Of 300,000 to 400,000 distinct CDR3 sequences listed, 14% to 15% are singletons. The CDR3 is made up of 13 amino acids. Deletions cut 0 bases from V and 5 bases from J, with 7 bases between. Germline CDR1 reads LGHNA; CDR2 reads YNFKEQ. General observations from the study: Reactive arthritis synovial fluid and blood previously showed some of these motif variants.

Material: blood, either unsorted or a sorted T cell fraction (not recorded which). The TCR sequence derives from a male donor with ankylosing spondylitis or in good health (not recorded which). The chain couples TRBV4-2 to TRBJ2-5; D call uncertain. The CDR3: CASSQDTDETQYF. The CDR3 DNA is TGTGCCAGCAGCCAAGATACGGATGAGACCCAGTACTTC.